These T cell receptor beta chains were read from a single sample in a study of T cell changes during pregnancy in multiple sclerosis. Produced via immunoSEQ multiplex PCR; TCRdb's table is partial and in-frame only. The table has about 65,000 clones, around 92% seen once. Sequencing used CD8+ T cells from peripheral blood mononuclear cells, obtained in the third trimester of pregnancy. The receptors come from a female donor in good health, enrolled as a control in a pregnancy study. Each CDR3 is given with its conserved first and last residue. A D gene is named only where the DNA matches it firmly. Some rows have no size entry. The others give once, few or many, or a class for an expanded clone.

>once|TRBJ2-1|TRBD2|TRBV7-2
CASSLIVRLAGGPNEQFF
TGTGCCAGCAGCTTAATAGTTCGGCTAGCGGGGGGGCCAAATGAGCAGTTCTTC
>NA|TRBJ2-3|TRBD2|TRBV27
CASRRSSSGGRTDTQYF
TGTGCCAGCAGGCGATCCTCTAGCGGGGGCCGCACAGATACGCAGTATTTT
>few|TRBJ1-1|NA|TRBV7-2
CASGLFGTEAFF
TGTGCCAGCGGGCTGTTTGGCACTGAAGCTTTCTTT
>NA|TRBJ2-7|NA|TRBV6-6
CASSFRGNYEQYF
TGTGCCAGCAGTTTCCGGGGGAACTACGAGCAGTACTTC
>NA|TRBJ1-3|NA|TRBV11-2
CASSPRRGSENTIYF
TGTGCCAGCAGCCCCCGGCGGGGTTCGGAAAACACCATATATTTT
>NA|TRBJ2-1|TRBD2|TRBV4-3
CASSLASGGGSYNEQFF
TGCGCCAGCAGCCTTGCTAGCGGGGGGGGGTCCTACAATGAGCAGTTCTTC
>once|TRBJ2-7|NA|TRBV27
CASRPAGGYEQYF
TGTGCCAGCAGGCCCGCAGGGGGGTACGAGCAGTACTTC
>NA|TRBJ1-5|NA|TRBV27
CASGGVDQPQHF
TGTGCCAGCGGAGGGGTAGATCAGCCCCAGCATTTT
>NA|TRBJ1-2|TRBD1|TRBV7-9
CASSPEDRGRNGYTF
TGTGCCAGCAGCCCAGAGGACAGGGGAAGAAATGGCTACACCTTC
>NA|TRBJ1-1|NA|TRBV9
CASSPGQNTEAFF
TGTGCCAGCAGCCCGGGACAGAACACTGAAGCTTTCTTT
>NA|TRBJ2-5|TRBD2|TRBV2
CASSGGQYQETQYF
TGTGCCAGTAGCGGGGGGCAGTACCAAGAGACCCAGTACTTC
>NA|TRBJ2-1|TRBD1|TRBV10-3
CAISESGGTGLSDEQFF
TGTGCCATCAGTGAGTCGGGGGGGACAGGGTTGAGCGATGAGCAGTTCTTC
>NA|TRBJ2-5|TRBD1|TRBV7-9
CASSLRTGHQETQYF
TGTGCCAGCAGCTTACGGACAGGCCACCAAGAGACCCAGTACTTC
>NA|TRBJ2-7|TRBD2|TRBV29-1
CSVVGTSDSYEQYF
TGCAGCGTTGTCGGGACTAGTGACTCCTACGAGCAGTACTTC
>NA|TRBJ2-1|NA|TRBV13
CASSPTGGGLSSYNEQFF
TGTGCCAGCAGCCCCACAGGGGGGGGGCTGAGCTCCTACAATGAGCAGTTCTTC
>NA|TRBJ1-5|TRBD1|TRBV30
CAWSVRGRGLLDNQPQHF
TGTGCCTGGAGTGTACGGGGCAGGGGGCTATTGGACAATCAGCCCCAGCATTTT
>NA|TRBJ2-7|NA|TRBV30
CAWSEYSYERYF
TGTGCCTGGAGCGAATACTCCTACGAGCGGTACTTC
>NA|TRBJ1-2|NA|TRBV7-2
CASSSLAGRLDGYTF
TGTGCCAGCAGCTCCTTGGCGGGGAGATTAGATGGCTACACCTTC
>NA|TRBJ2-7|NA|TRBV7-3
CASSPAPSVHEQYF
TGTGCCAGCAGTCCCGCCCCTAGCGTCCACGAGCAGTACTTC
>NA|TRBJ2-5|TRBD2|TRBV5-6
CASSLEAGGYETQYF
TGTGCCAGCAGCTTGGAGGCGGGGGGGTATGAGACCCAGTACTTC
>NA|TRBJ1-2|TRBD1|TRBV9
CASSVEGTAPNYGYTF
TGTGCCAGCAGCGTCGAAGGGACAGCCCCTAACTATGGCTACACCTTC
>NA|TRBJ1-2|TRBD1|TRBV10-3
CAISEADRGEGRVLLYGYTF
TGTGCCATCAGTGAGGCGGACAGGGGAGAAGGGAGGGTACTCCTCTATGGCTACACCTTC
>once|TRBJ2-6|TRBD2|TRBV7-3
CASSPSGTSGANVLTF
TGTGCCAGCAGTCCAAGCGGGACCTCTGGGGCCAACGTCCTGACTTTC
>NA|TRBJ1-2|NA|TRBV5-8
CASSLGWDISNYGYTF
TGTGCCAGCAGCTTGGGGTGGGACATATCTAACTATGGCTACACCTTC
>NA|TRBJ2-1|NA|TRBV7-9
CASSLVALVDSYNEQFF
TGTGCCAGCAGCTTAGTAGCCCTAGTAGACTCCTACAATGAGCAGTTCTTC
>NA|TRBJ2-7|NA|TRBV7-2
CASSARDTYEQYF
TGTGCCAGCAGCGCAAGAGACACCTACGAGCAGTACTTC
>NA|TRBJ2-7|NA|TRBV27
CASSWADTYEQYF
TGTGCCAGCAGTTGGGCAGACACCTACGAGCAGTACTTC
>NA|TRBJ1-6|TRBD1|TRBV4-3
CASSQTGTGVLNSPLHF
TGCGCCAGCAGCCAAACCGGGACAGGGGTCCTCAATTCACCCCTCCACTTT
>NA|TRBJ1-1|TRBD1|TRBV11-2
CASSFVRGPEAFF
TGTGCCAGCAGCTTCGTAAGGGGGCCTGAAGCTTTCTTT
>once|TRBJ2-5|NA|TRBV19
CASRSVARETQYF
TGTGCCAGTAGGAGCGTCGCACGAGAGACCCAGTACTTC
>once|TRBJ2-3|NA|TRBV12-5
CASGLTQGGVVGVDTQYF
TGTGCTAGTGGTTTAACCCAGGGCGGGGTGGTCGGAGTGGATACGCAGTATTTT
>NA|TRBJ2-1|NA|TRBV7-9
CASSHPDSPYNEQFF
TGTGCCAGCAGCCACCCAGATTCCCCCTACAATGAGCAGTTCTTC
>NA|TRBJ2-3|TRBD1|TRBV4-3
CASSQVGTGSETDTQYF
TGCGCCAGCAGCCAAGTGGGGACAGGGTCTGAAACAGATACGCAGTATTTT
>NA|TRBJ2-3|NA|TRBV6-5
CASSYSLYSTDTQYF
TGTGCCAGCAGTTACTCGTTGTACTCCACAGATACGCAGTATTTT
>NA|TRBJ2-7|NA|TRBV4-1
CASSPGEYEQYF
TGCGCCAGCAGCCCCGGGGAGTACGAGCAGTACTTC
>NA|TRBJ2-1|TRBD2|TRBV4-2
CASSQEDSGAHRSYNEQFF
TGTGCCAGCAGCCAAGAAGATAGCGGGGCACACCGCTCCTACAATGAGCAGTTCTTC
>NA|TRBJ2-7|TRBD1|TRBV7-9
CATQEQGYEQYF
TGTGCCACCCAGGAACAGGGGTACGAGCAGTACTTC
>NA|TRBJ2-3|TRBD1|TRBV4-3
CASSHRQGGADTQYF
TGCGCCAGCAGCCATCGACAGGGCGGAGCAGATACGCAGTATTTT
>NA|TRBJ2-7|TRBD1|TRBV27
CASSLKGQASYEQYF
TGTGCCAGCAGTTTAAAGGGACAGGCCTCCTACGAGCAGTACTTC
>NA|TRBJ2-2|NA|TRBV29-1
CSVEEPDTGELFF
TGCAGCGTTGAAGAGCCGGACACCGGGGAGCTGTTTTTT
>NA|TRBJ2-5|TRBD2|TRBV7-8
CASSFSGLAGGPGQETQYF
TGTGCCAGCAGCTTTAGTGGACTAGCGGGGGGGCCGGGGCAAGAGACCCAGTACTTC
>NA|TRBJ1-6|TRBD1|TRBV6-6
CASSPETGVYSPLHF
TGTGCCAGCAGCCCCGAGACAGGGGTTTACTCACCCCTCCACTTT
>NA|TRBJ2-5|NA|TRBV9
CASSDGQGGETQYF
TGTGCCAGCAGCGACGGCCAGGGCGGAGAGACCCAGTACTTC